Presented here are 8 T cell receptor beta chains from one specimen sequenced in a study of shared clonotypes between healthy human individuals. TCRdb keeps only in-frame clones here, not all; method: immunoSEQ multiplex PCR. This repertoire shows 2 million to 2.5 million clones, approximately 94% found once; its top ten account for 0.1% to 0.15%. Sequencing was carried out using naive CD4+ T cells sorted from blood. Sample subset: CD45RA+ positively selected. These receptors were collected from a man aged 18 to 35 in good health.

The chain has TRBV25-1 and TRBJ2-1; 8 bases are a match to TRBD2. Germline V gene sequence: CDR1 MGHDK, CDR2 SYGVNS. J lost 6 bases, V lost 1 base, and 8 bases had no gene match. This CDR3 is 16 amino acids long. The DNA of the CDR3 is TGTGCCAGCAGTGAATTTCGGAGCGGGAGTGGCAATGAGCAGTTCTTC. The encoded protein is CASSEFRSGSGNEQFF.

In the case of this clone: Other DNA sequences of this sample code for an identical CDR3. This chain links TRBV10-3 with TRBJ2-1, with 11 bases fitting TRBD2. J gave up 4 bases and V 10 bases, and 6 bases lay outside the gene matches. The V gene's germline CDR1 is ENHRY and CDR2 SYGVKD. The CDR3 is made up of 14 amino acids. The DNA of the CDR3 is TGTGCCACTCTCACTAGCGGGAGTTACAATGAGCAGTTCTTC. This gives the protein CATLTSGSYNEQFF.

The gene calls are TRBV28 and TRBJ1-3; maybe TRBD1 (5 bases). Trimming took 6 bases from V and 0 from J, leaving 12 bases between them. Germline values: CDR1 MDHEN, CDR2 SYDVKM. The CDR3 covers 15 residues. CDR3 sequence: CASRRGLSSGNTIYF. CDR3 coding DNA: TGTGCCAGCAGAAGGGGACTGAGCTCTGGAAACACCATATATTTT. Full variable domain (rest looked up from reference TRBV28 and TRBJ1-3): DVKVTQSSRYLVKRTGEKVFLECVQDMDHENMFWYRQDPGLGLRLIYFSYDVKMKEKGDIPEGYSVSREKKERFSLILESASTNQTSMYLCASRRGLSSGNTIYFGEGSWLTVV.

The chain carries TRBV30 and TRBJ1-4, with D maybe TRBD1 (6 bases). The CDR3 loop spans 13 amino acids. Trimming left V 7 bases short and J 4 bases short, with 13 bases between. Per germline, CDR1 GTSNPN and CDR2 SVGIG (reference sequence). In DNA, the CDR3 is TGTGCCTCCGGGGGGGCCTTTAATGAAAAACTGTTTTTT. It is translated as CASGGAFNEKLFF.

The chain carries TRBV11-2 and TRBJ2-3; 12 bases align to TRBD2. The CDR3 is 17 amino acids. The V gene's germline CDR1 is SGHAT and CDR2 FQNNGV. The V gene end was trimmed by 3 bases and the J gene end by 5 bases; junction bases not matched to a gene: 9. Written as DNA, the CDR3 is TGTGCCAGCAGCTTGGACCGACTAGCGGGGGCCGGAGATACGCAGTATTTT. It yields the protein CASSLDRLAGAGDTQYF.

V usage is TRBV7-2 and J usage is TRBJ2-5; 7 nucleotides line up with TRBD1. Per the germline V gene, CDR1 is SGHTA and CDR2 is FQGNSA. There are 14 residues in the CDR3. Losses at the gene ends were 10 bases for V and 0 bases for J; bases not matched to a gene: 8. The CDR3 is CAITTGTYQETQYF. The CDR3, as DNA: TGTGCCATTACGACAGGGACGTACCAAGAGACCCAGTACTTC.

The rearrangement joins TRBV4-3 to TRBJ1-1, with D maybe TRBD1 (6 bases). This CDR3 comprises 17 residues. V gave up 1 base and J gave up 1 base, with 16 bases separating them. Germline lookup yields CDR1 LGHNA and CDR2 YSLEER. The CDR3 bases are TGCGCCAGCAGCCAAGTTATATTAAGGGGGGCGAACACTGAAGCTTTCTTT. It codes for CASSQVILRGANTEAFF.

The chain links TRBV7-4 to TRBJ2-7; D may correspond to TRBD1 or TRBD2 (5 bases each). CDR1 SGHVT and CDR2 SQSDAQ come from the germline V gene. CDR3 length: 18 residues. The V end was cut by 5 bases, the J end by 4 bases, with 27 bases between. CDR3 residues: CASSRAFCWDAEPYEQYF. The CDR3, as DNA: TGTGCCAGCAGCCGGGCCTTTTGTTGGGACGCGGAACCGTACGAGCAGTACTTC.